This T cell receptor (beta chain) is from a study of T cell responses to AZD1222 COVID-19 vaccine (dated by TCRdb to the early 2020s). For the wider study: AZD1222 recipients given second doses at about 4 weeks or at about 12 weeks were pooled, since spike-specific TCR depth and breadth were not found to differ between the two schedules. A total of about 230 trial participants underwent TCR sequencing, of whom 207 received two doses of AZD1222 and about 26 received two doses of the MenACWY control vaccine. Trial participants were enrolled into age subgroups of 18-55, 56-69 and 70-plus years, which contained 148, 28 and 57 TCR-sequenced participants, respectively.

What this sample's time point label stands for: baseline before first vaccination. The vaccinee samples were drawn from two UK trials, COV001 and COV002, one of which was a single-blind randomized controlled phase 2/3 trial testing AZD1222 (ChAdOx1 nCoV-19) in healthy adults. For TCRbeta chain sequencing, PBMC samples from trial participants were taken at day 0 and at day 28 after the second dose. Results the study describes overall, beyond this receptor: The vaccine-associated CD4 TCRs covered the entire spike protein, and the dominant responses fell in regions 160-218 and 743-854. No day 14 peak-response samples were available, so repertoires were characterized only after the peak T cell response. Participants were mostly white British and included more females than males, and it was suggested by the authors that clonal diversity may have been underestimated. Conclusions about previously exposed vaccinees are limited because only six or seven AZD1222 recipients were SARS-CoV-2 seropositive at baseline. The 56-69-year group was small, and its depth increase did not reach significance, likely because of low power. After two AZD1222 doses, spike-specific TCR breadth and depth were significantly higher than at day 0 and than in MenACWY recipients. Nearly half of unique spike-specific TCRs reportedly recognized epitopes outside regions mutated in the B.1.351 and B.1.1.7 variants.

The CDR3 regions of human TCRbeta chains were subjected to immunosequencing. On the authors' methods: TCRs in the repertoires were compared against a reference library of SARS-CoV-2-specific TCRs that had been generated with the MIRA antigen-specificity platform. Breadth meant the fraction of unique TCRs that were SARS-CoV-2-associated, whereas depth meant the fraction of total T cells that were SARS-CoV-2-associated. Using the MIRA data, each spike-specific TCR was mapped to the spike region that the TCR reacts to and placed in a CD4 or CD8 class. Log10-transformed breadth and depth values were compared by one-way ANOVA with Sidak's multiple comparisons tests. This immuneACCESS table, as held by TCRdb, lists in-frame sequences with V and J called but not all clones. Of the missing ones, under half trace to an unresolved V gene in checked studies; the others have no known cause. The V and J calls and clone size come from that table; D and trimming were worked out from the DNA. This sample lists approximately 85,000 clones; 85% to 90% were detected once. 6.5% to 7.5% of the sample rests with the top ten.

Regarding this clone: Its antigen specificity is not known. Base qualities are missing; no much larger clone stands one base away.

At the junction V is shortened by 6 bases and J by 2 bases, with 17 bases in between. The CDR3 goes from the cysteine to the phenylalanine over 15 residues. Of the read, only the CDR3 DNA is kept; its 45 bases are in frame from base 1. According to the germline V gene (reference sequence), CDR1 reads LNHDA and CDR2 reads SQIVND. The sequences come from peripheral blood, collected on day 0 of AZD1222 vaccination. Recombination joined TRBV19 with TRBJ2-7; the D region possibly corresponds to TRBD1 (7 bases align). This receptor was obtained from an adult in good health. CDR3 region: CASSGRDRATYEQYF. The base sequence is TGTGCCAGTAGCGGGAGAGACAGGGCAACCTACGAGCAGTACTTC.